This T cell receptor beta chain is drawn from a study of blood T cell repertoires in COVID-19. Background on the study: Whether acute or convalescent, the COVID-19 samples came from the United States, Italy and Spain. Sample material is recorded as cDNA or gDNA derived from T cells, B-cell-depleted T cells, or PBMCs.

Trimming took off 4 bases at V and 7 bases at J, with 14 bases between the two ends. Germline V lookup: CDR1 SGHRS, CDR2 YFSETQ. The CDR3 is made up of 13 amino acids. Data came from immunoSEQ multiplex PCR; TCRdb stores just in-frame clones and leaves some out. Among 250,000 or so clones, around 88% were seen once, and the ten largest hold roughly 2%. The sequenced sample consisted of peripheral blood. This receptor was obtained from a man aged 25 to 45 with active or convalescent COVID-19. V is TRBV5-1 and J is TRBJ1-1; the D gene is possibly TRBD1 (6 bases). The CDR3 bases are TGCGCCAGCAGCCTTAGGCAGGGGATTGAAGCTTTCTTT. As protein: CASSLRQGIEAFF.